The 5 T cell receptor beta chains below come from one sample, sequenced in a study of shared clonotypes between healthy human individuals. Clones were read by immunoSEQ multiplex PCR, and TCRdb kept only the in-frame ones, dropping some. The table lists more than 2 million clones, under 97% of them singletons. Sequenced sample: naive CD4+ T cells sorted from blood. Regarding subset: CD45RA+ positively selected. All receptors come from a man aged 18 to 29 in good health.

CDR3 residues: CASRVGALNTEAFF. As DNA, the CDR3 is TGTGCCAGCAGGGTCGGGGCTTTGAACACTGAAGCTTTCTTT. The genes are TRBV2 and TRBJ1-1, with D perhaps matching TRBD1 (5 bases). The CDR3 runs to 14 residues. Trimming shortened V by 6 bases and J by 0 bases, and 11 bases separated the two germline ends. Looked up from germline, CDR1 is SNHLY and CDR2 is FYNNEI.

The chain carries TRBV28 and TRBJ2-3; TRBD1 matches 8 bases. Trimming took 2 bases from V and 6 from J; bases not matched to a gene: 4. The CDR3 is 14 residues long. The germline CDR1 and CDR2 sequences are MDHEN and SYDVKM. The CDR3 coding sequence is TGTGCCAGCAGTTTACCCAGGGGGCAGGATACGCAGTATTTT. Protein: CASSLPRGQDTQYF.

The CDR3 region is CASSNGLPGELFF. The CDR3 DNA follows: TGCGCCAGCAGTAATGGACTGCCCGGGGAGCTGTTTTTT. The V and J genes are TRBV5-1 and TRBJ2-2, with a tentative D call TRBD2 (5 bases). This CDR3 is built from 13 residues. Germline V gives CDR1 SGHRS, CDR2 YFSETQ. Trimming shortened V by 5 bases and J by 6 bases, and 11 bases separated the two germline ends.

V usage is TRBV19 and J usage is TRBJ1-1, with D perhaps matching TRBD1 (5 bases). Deletions cut 6 bases from V and 4 bases from J, with 24 bases between. CDR1 is LNHDA, CDR2 SQIVND, per germline (reference sequence). This CDR3 has 17 residues. The CDR3 protein is CASRLLRSGGLGTEAFF. Written as DNA, the CDR3 is TGTGCCAGTAGGCTACTTCGATCGGGGGGATTAGGCACTGAAGCTTTCTTT.

This chain connects TRBV6-5 to TRBJ2-1; 11 nucleotides agree with TRBD2. Germline trimming cut 6 bases from V and 13 bases from J; bases unmatched to any gene: 8. This CDR3 comprises 13 residues. Per the germline V gene, CDR1 is MNHEY and CDR2 is SVGAGI. CDR3 amino acids: CASRITSGRNQFF. The CDR3 DNA reads TGTGCCAGCAGGATAACTAGCGGGAGAAATCAGTTCTTC.